This T cell receptor (beta chain) was identified in a study of post-analysis software for immune sequencing data. Study in general: The study covered relapsing-remitting, secondary progressive and progressive-relapsing courses of multiple sclerosis. Regarding the study as a whole: Controls showed lower frequencies than patients for a few TRBV segments, and TRBV5-6, TRBV5-1 and TRBV20-1 were among these. Normalized Chao1 diversity was significantly reduced in patients versus controls.

The CDR3 spans 15 residues. CDR1 SGHTA and CDR2 FQGNSA come from the germline V gene. V trimming: 5 bases; J trimming: 4 bases; junction bases outside the gene matches: 6. About this clonotype: Its antigen is unidentified.

Unique-molecular-identifier-tagged TCR beta cDNA libraries were used. Roughly 500,000 cDNA molecules were obtained per 1 to 10 million input T cells. TCRdb used MiXCR to reprocess the PCR reads, holding one entry per CDR3 protein. The data contain 750,000 to 950,000 distinct CDR3 sequences, roughly 50% of them singletons. The rearrangement links TRBV7-2 to TRBJ1-4, with 8 bases that match TRBD1. The receptor was derived from a girl between 5 and 17 years old with multiple sclerosis. The sample comprised blood. CDR3: CASSVRDRSNEKLFF. In DNA form, the CDR3 reads TGTGCCAGCAGCGTCCGGGACAGGAGTAATGAAAAACTGTTTTTT. Filled out from reference TRBV7-2 and TRBJ1-4, the complete variable domain reads GAGVSQSPSNKVTEKGKDVELRCDPISGHTALYWYRQSLGQGLEFLIYFQGNSAPDKSGLPSDRFSAERTGGSVSTLTIQRTQQEDSAVYLCASSVRDRSNEKLFFGSGTQLSVL.